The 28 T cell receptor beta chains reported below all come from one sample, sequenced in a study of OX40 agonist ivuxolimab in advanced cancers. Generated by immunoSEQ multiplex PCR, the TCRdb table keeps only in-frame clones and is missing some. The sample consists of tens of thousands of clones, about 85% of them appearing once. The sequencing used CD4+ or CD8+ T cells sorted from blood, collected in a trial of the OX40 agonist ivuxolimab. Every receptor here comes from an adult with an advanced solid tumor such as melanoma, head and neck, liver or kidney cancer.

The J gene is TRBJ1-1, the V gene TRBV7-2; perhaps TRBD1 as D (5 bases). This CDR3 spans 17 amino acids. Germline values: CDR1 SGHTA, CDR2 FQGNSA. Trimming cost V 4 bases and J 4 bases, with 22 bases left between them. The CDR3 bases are TGTGCCAGCAGCTCCACCTCCAATCGGGGGGTGGGCACTGAAGCTTTCTTT. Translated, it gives CASSSTSNRGVGTEAFF.

Here the CDR3 reads CASSLTGGEQFF. As DNA, the CDR3 is TGTGCCAGCAGCTTGACGGGCGGAGAGCAGTTCTTC. The V and J genes are TRBV5-6 and TRBJ2-1; D gene uncertain. V lost 1 base and J 10 bases, leaving 9 bases between the germline ends. This CDR3 contains 12 residues. The germline gives CDR1 SGHDT, CDR2 YYEEEE.

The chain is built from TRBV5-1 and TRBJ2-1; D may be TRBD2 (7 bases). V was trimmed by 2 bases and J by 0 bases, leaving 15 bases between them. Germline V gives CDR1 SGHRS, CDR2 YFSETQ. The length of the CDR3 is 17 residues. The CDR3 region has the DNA TGCGCCAGCAGCTTCGGAGGGGGAGGGGCCTCCTACAATGAGCAGTTCTTC. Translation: CASSFGGGGASYNEQFF.

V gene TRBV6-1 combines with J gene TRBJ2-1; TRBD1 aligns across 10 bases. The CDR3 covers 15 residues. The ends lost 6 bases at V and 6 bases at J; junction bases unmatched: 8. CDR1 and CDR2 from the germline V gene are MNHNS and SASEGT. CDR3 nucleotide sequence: TGTGCCAGCAGGGATACCGGGACAGGGGTCAATGAGCAGTTCTTC. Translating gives CASRDTGTGVNEQFF.

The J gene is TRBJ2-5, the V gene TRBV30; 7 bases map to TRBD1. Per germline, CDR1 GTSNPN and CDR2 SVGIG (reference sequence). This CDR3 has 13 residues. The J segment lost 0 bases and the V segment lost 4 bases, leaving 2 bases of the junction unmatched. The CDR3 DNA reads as TGTGCCTGGAATCAGGGGGACCAAGAGACCCAGTACTTC. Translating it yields CAWNQGDQETQYF.

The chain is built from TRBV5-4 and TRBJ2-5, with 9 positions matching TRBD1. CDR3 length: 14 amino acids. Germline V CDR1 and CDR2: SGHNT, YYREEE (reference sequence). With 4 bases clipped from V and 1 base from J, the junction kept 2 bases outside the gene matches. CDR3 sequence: CASSPTGGQETQYF. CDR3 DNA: TGTGCCAGCAGCCCGACAGGGGGCCAAGAGACCCAGTACTTC.

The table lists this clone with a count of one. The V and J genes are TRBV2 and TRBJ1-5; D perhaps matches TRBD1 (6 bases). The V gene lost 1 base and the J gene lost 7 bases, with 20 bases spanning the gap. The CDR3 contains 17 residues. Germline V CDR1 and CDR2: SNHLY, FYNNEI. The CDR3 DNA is TGTGCCAGCAGTGAAGGCGTAGGCAGGGGCTACCTCCAGCCCCAGCATTTT. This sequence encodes CASSEGVGRGYLQPQHF.

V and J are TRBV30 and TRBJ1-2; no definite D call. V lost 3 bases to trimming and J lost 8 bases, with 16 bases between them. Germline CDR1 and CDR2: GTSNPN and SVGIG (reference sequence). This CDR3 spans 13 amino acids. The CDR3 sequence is CAWRTFGISGYTF. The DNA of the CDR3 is TGTGCCTGGAGGACCTTTGGGATTAGCGGCTACACCTTC.

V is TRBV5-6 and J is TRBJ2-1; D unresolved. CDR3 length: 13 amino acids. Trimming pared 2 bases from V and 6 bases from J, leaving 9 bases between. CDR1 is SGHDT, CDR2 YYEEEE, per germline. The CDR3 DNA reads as TGTGCCAGCAGCTTAGACACTATCAATGAGCAGTTCTTC. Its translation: CASSLDTINEQFF.

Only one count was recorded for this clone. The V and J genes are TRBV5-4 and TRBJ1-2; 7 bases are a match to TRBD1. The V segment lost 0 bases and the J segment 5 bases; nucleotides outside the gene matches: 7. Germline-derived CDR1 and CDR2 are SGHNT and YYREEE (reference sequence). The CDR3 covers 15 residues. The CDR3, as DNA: TGTGCCAGCAGCTTGGGGCAGGGGGATTTATATGGCTACACCTTC. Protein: CASSLGQGDLYGYTF.

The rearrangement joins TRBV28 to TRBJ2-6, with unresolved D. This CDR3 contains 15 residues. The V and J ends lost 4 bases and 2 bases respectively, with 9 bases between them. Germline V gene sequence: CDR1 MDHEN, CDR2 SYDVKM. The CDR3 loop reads CASSSPSAGANVLTF. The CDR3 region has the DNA TGTGCCAGCAGTTCCCCGAGTGCTGGGGCCAACGTCCTGACTTTC.

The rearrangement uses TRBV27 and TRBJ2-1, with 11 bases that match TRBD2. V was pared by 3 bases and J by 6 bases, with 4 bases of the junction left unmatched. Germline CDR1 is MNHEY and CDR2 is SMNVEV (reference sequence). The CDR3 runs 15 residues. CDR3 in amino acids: CASSLLLAGGNEQFF. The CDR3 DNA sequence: TGTGCCAGCAGTTTGTTGCTAGCGGGGGGCAATGAGCAGTTCTTC.

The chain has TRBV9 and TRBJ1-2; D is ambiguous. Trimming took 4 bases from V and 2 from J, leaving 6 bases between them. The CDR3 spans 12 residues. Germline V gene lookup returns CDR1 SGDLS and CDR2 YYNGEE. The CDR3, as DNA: TGTGCCAGCAGCTTAGACAACTATGGCTACACCTTC. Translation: CASSLDNYGYTF.

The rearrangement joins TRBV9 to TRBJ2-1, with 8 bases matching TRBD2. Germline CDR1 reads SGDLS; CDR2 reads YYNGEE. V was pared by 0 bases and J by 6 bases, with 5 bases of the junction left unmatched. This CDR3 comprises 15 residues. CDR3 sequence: CASSVAGGLPNEQFF. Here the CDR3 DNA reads TGTGCCAGCAGCGTAGCGGGAGGGCTCCCCAATGAGCAGTTCTTC.

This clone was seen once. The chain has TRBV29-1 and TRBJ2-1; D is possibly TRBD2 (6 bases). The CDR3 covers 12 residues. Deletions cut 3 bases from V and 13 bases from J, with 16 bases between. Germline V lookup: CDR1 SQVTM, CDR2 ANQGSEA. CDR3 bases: TGCAGCGTTGAGGAGGGGACGACAAAACAGTTCTTC. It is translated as CSVEEGTTKQFF.

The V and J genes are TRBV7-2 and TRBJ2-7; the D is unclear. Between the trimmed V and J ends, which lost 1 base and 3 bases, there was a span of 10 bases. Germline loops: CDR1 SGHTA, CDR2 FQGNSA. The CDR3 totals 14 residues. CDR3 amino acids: CASSLGYTIYEQYF. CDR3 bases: TGTGCCAGCAGCTTAGGGTACACGATCTACGAGCAGTACTTC. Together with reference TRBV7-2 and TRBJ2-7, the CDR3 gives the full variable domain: GAGVSQSPSNKVTEKGKDVELRCDPISGHTALYWYRQSLGQGLEFLIYFQGNSAPDKSGLPSDRFSAERTGGSVSTLTIQRTQQEDSAVYLCASSLGYTIYEQYFGPGTRLTVT.

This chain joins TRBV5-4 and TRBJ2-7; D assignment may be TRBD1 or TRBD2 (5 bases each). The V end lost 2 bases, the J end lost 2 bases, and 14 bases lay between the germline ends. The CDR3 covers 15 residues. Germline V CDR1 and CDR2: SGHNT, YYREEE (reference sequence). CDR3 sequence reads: CASSLPGTAAYEQYF. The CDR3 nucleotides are TGTGCCAGCAGCTTACCCGGGACGGCGGCCTACGAGCAGTACTTC.

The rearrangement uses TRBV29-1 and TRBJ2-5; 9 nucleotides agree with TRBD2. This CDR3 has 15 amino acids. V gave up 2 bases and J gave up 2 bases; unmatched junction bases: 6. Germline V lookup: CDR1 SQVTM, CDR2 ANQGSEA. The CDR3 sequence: CSVEKRGVKQETQYF. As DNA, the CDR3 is TGCAGCGTTGAAAAGCGGGGGGTAAAGCAAGAGACCCAGTACTTC.

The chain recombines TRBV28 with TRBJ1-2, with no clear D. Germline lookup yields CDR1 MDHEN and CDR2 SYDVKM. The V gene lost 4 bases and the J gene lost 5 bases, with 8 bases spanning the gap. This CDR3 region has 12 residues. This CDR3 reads CASSWTDYGYTF. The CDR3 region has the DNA TGTGCCAGCAGTTGGACGGATTATGGCTACACCTTC.

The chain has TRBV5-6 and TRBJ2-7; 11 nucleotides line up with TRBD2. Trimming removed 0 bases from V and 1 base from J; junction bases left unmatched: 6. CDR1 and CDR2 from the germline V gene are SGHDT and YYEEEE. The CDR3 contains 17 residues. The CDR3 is CASSLGVAGGPSYEQYF. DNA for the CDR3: TGTGCCAGCAGCTTGGGGGTAGCGGGAGGGCCTTCCTACGAGCAGTACTTC.

The CDR3 DNA is TGTGCCAGCAGCGGATGGTCGAACACCGGGGAGCTGTTTTTT. Translated, it gives CASSGWSNTGELFF. This chain connects TRBV5-5 to TRBJ2-2, with D hard to call. The ends were cut back, 4 bases at V and 0 bases at J, with 7 bases in the middle. Germline-derived CDR1 and CDR2 are SGHKS and YYEKEE (reference sequence). CDR3 length: 14 residues.

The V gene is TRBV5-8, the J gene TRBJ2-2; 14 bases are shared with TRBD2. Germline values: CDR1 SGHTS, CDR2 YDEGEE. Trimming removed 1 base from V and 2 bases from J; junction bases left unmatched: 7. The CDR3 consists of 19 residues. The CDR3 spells CASSLRGLAGAGNTGELFF. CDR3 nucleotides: TGTGCCAGCAGCTTGAGGGGACTAGCGGGAGCGGGAAACACCGGGGAGCTGTTTTTT.

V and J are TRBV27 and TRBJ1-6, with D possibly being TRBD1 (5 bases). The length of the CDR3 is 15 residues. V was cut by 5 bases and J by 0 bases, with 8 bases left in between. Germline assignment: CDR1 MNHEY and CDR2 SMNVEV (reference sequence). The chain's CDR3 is CASSRQSSYNSPLHF. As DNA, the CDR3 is TGTGCCAGCAGTCGACAGAGCTCCTATAATTCACCCCTCCACTTT.

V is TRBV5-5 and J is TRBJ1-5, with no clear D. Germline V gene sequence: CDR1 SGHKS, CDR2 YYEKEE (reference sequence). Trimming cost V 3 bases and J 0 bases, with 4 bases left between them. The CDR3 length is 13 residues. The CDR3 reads CASSYNSNQPQHF. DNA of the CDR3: TGTGCCAGCAGCTACAATAGCAATCAGCCCCAGCATTTT.

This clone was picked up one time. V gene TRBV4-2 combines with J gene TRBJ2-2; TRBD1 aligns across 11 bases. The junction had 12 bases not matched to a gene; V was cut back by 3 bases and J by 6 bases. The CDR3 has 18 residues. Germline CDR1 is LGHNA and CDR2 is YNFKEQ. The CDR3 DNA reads TGTGCCAGCAGCCAGGGTGAAGGGACAGGGGGTTACGCCGGGGAGCTGTTTTTT. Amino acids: CASSQGEGTGGYAGELFF.

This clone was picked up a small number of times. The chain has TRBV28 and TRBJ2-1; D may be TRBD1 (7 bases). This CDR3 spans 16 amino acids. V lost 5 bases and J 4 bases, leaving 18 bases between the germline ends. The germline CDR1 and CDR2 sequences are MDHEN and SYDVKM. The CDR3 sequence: CASSTTGGQPYNEQFF. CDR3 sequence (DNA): TGTGCCAGCAGTACCACCGGGGGACAGCCATACAATGAGCAGTTCTTC.

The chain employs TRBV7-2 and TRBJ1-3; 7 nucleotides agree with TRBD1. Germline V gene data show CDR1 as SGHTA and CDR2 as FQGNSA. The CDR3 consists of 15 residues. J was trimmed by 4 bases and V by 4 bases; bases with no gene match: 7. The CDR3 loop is CASSSQQGSGNTIYF. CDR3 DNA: TGTGCCAGCAGCTCCCAACAGGGGTCAGGAAACACCATATATTTT.

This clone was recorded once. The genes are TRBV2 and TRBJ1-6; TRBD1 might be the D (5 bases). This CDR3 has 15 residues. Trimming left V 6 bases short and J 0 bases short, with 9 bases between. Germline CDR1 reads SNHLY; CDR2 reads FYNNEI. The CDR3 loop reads CASSRQSSYNSPLHF. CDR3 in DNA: TGTGCCAGCAGCCGACAGAGCTCCTATAATTCACCCCTCCACTTT.